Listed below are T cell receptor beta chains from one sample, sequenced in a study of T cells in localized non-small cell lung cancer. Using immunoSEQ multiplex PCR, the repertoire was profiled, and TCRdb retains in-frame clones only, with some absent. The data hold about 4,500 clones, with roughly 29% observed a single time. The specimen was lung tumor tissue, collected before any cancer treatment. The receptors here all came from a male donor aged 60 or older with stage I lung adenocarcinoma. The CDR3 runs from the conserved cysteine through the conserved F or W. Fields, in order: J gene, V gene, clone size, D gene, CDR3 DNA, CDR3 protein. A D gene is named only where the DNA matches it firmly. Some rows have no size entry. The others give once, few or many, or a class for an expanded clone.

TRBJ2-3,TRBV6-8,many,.,TGTGCCAGCGACACCGGGCAGGGGATCACAGATACGCAGTATTTT,CASDTGQGITDTQYF
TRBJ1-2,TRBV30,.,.,TGTGCCGGGCAACCTTTGGGAGATGGCTACACCTTC,CAGQPLGDGYTF
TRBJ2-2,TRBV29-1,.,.,TGCAGCGCCACTACTTGGGGTACCCTCGACGGGGAGCTGTTTTTT,CSATTWGTLDGELFF
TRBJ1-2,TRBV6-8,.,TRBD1,TGTGCCAGCACCTTGGGACAGGGAGGCCCAAACTATGGCTACACCTTC,CASTLGQGGPNYGYTF
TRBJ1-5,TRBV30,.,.,TGTGCCTGGAGTAAAGACATCAATCAGCCCCAGCATTTT,CAWSKDINQPQHF
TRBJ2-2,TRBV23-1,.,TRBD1,TGCGCCAGCAGCCACCCAAAGGGACAGGGCTATGAAAGGGGCACCGGGGAGCTGTTTTTT,CASSHPKGQGYERGTGELFF
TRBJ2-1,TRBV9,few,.,TGTGCCAGCAGCACGAGGGGGTCGGGGAGCTCCTACAATGAGCAGTTCTTC,CASSTRGSGSSYNEQFF
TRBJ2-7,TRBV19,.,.,TGTGCCAGTAGTATAGGGGCAGGGCAGGTCTACGAGCAGTACTTC,CASSIGAGQVYEQYF
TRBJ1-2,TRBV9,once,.,TGTGCCAGCAGTTACACAGGGAGCGGCTACACCTTC,CASSYTGSGYTF
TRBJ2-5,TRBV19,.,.,TGTGCCAGTAGCCAGGGTGCACAGACCCAGTACTTC,CASSQGAQTQYF
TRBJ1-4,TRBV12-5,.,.,TGTGCTAGTGGTTTGGGGACGGAAAATGAAAAACTGTTTTTT,CASGLGTENEKLFF
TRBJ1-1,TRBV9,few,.,TGTGCCAGCAGCGTAGCGGAGGGGGGTTGGACTGAAGCTTTCTTT,CASSVAEGGWTEAFF
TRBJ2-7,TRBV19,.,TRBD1,TGTGCCAGTAGTACCGCGCTAAGACAGGGGGGCTACGAGCAGTACTTC,CASSTALRQGGYEQYF
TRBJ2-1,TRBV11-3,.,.,TGTGCCAGCAGCCCCAGCCAGCCCCTCTCCTACAATGAGCAGTTCTTC,CASSPSQPLSYNEQFF
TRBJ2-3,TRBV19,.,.,TGTGCCAGTAGTGAAGGGAGGTCCGGGAGCCACACAGATACGCAGTATTTT,CASSEGRSGSHTDTQYF
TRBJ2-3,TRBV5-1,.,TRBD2,TGCGCCAGCAGCATCGGGACTAGCGGGCGCACAGATACGCAGTATTTT,CASSIGTSGRTDTQYF
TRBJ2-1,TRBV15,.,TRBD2,TGTGCCACCAGCAGAGAACTAGCGGGTGGGAATGAGCAGTTCTTC,CATSRELAGGNEQFF
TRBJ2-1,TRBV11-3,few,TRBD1,TGTGCCAGCAGCTTGAGGACAGGGGCGTTCTCCTACAATGAGCAGTTCTTC,CASSLRTGAFSYNEQFF
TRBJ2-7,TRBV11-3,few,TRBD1,TGTGCCAGCAGCTTGATCGGACAGGGGACCTACGAGCAGTACTTC,CASSLIGQGTYEQYF
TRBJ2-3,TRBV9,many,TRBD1,TGTGCCAGCAGCGTCCGGACAGGGGACACAGATACGCAGTATTTT,CASSVRTGDTDTQYF
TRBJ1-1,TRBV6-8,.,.,TGTGCCAGCAGTACCTCCTTGGGTGGAAGCGGAGCTTTCTTT,CASSTSLGGSGAFF
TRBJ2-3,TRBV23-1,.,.,TGCGCCAGCAGCCCTATATCGGGACGAAAGCAGTATTTT,CASSPISGRKQYF
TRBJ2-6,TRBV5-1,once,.,TGCGCCAGCAGCTGGGGAGACTCTGGGGCCAACGTCCTGACTTTC,CASSWGDSGANVLTF
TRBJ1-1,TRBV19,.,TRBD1,TGTGCCAGTAGTTCAACAGGGGGAATAGGCCTTGAAGCTTTCTTT,CASSSTGGIGLEAFF
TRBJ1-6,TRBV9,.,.,TGTGCCAGCACGGTTCAGGATGGTTCACCCCTCCACTTT,CASTVQDGSPLHF
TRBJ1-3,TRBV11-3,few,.,TGTGCCAGCAGCTTAGGGGGGAGCTCTGGAAACACCATATATTTT,CASSLGGSSGNTIYF
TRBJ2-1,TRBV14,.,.,TGTGCCAGCAGCCAAGATAGGCAGGGACTCTACAATGAGCAGTTCTTC,CASSQDRQGLYNEQFF
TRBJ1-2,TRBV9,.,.,TGTGCCAGCAGTGGCTGGGAACAGGACAACTATGGCTACACCTTC,CASSGWEQDNYGYTF
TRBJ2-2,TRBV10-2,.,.,TGCGCCAGCAGTCCCTTCAGGGACCCGAACACCGGGGAGCTGTTTTTT,CASSPFRDPNTGELFF
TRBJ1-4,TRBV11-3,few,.,TGTGCCAGCAGTCTAACAGGGCGAGAAGAAGAAAAACTGTTTTTT,CASSLTGREEEKLFF
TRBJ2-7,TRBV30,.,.,TGTGCCTGGAGTGCCTCGGACACCTACGAGCAGTACTTC,CAWSASDTYEQYF
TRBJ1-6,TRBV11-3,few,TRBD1,TGTGCCAGCACACCCCAGACAGGGGATTCACCCCTCCACTTT,CASTPQTGDSPLHF
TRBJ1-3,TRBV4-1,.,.,TGCGCCAGCAGCCAGGCCCGGGACACTGGAAACACCATATATTTT,CASSQARDTGNTIYF
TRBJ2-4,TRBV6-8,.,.,TGTGCCAGCAGTGATACGGGGGGCGCGGGAGCCAAAAACATTCAGTACTTC,CASSDTGGAGAKNIQYF
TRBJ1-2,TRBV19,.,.,TGTGCCAGTAGTATAGAATGGACACTCTATGGCTACACCTTC,CASSIEWTLYGYTF
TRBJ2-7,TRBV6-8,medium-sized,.,TGTGCCAGCAGCGAAGGGGGGTTCTACGAGCAGTACTTC,CASSEGGFYEQYF
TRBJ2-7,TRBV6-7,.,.,TGTGCCAGCAGTTACTCGTTCGACGAGCAGTACTTC,CASSYSFDEQYF
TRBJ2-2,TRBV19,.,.,TGTGCCAGTAGTATAGATCTTACACCTCCGAACACCGGGGAGCTGTTTTTT,CASSIDLTPPNTGELFF
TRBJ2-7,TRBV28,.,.,TGTGCCAGCAGTCCGCCCCGGACAGAATACTACGAGCAGTACTTC,CASSPPRTEYYEQYF
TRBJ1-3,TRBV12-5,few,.,TGTGCCAGCGGCCCGGGGGGGACCTTAGGCACCATATATTTT,CASGPGGTLGTIYF
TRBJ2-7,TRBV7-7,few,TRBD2,TGTGCCAGCAGCTCGGGACTAGCGGGGGTTTACGAGCAGTACTTC,CASSSGLAGVYEQYF
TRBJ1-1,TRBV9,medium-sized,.,TGTGCCAGCAGCCGTGACTGGAACACTGAAGCTTTCTTT,CASSRDWNTEAFF
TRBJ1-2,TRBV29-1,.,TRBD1,TGCAGCGTTGGACAGGGGCACTATGGCTACACCTTC,CSVGQGHYGYTF
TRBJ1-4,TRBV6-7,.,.,TGTGCCAGCACTTACGCGGGTAAAGTGTTTTTT,CASTYAGKVFF
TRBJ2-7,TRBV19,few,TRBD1,TGTGCCAGTAGTACGGTGGGACAGGGGGCCTACGAGCAGTACTTC,CASSTVGQGAYEQYF
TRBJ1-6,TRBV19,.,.,TGTGCCAGTAGTACCAGGGAACGGGTAATCGGGGCACCCCTCCACTTT,CASSTRERVIGAPLHF
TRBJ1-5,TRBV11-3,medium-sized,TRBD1,TGTGCCAGCAGCTTAGTTGGACAGGGGCAGCCCCAGCATTTT,CASSLVGQGQPQHF
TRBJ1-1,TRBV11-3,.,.,TGTGCCAGCAGCTTGGGCAGGGTTAGGAACACTGAAGCTTTCTTT,CASSLGRVRNTEAFF
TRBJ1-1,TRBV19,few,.,TGTGCCAGTAGTATAAGGGCAGGGAACACTGAAGCTTTCTTT,CASSIRAGNTEAFF
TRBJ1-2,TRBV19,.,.,TGTGCCAGTAGAGCACGAGCCCTCTATGGCTACACCTTC,CASRARALYGYTF
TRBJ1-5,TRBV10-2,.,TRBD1,TGCGCCAGCAATGACAGGGGGGGGTTCAATCAGCCCCAGCATTTT,CASNDRGGFNQPQHF
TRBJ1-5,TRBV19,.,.,TGTGCCAGTACCGATAGGGGGAATAGCAATCAGCCCCAGCATTTT,CASTDRGNSNQPQHF
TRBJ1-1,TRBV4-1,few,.,TGCGCCAGCAGCCAAGACGGACTGCGGACTGAAGCTTTCTTT,CASSQDGLRTEAFF
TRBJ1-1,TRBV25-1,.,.,TGTGCCAGCAGCAAACTTAAGGGGGGCGGCACTGAAGCTTTCTTT,CASSKLKGGGTEAFF
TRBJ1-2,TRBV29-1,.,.,TGCAGCGTTGAACTCGGGCCCAGGGGCTACACCTTC,CSVELGPRGYTF